This T cell receptor (beta chain) came from a study of blood T cell repertoires in COVID-19. About the study: The cDNA or gDNA used as material had been derived from T cells, B-cell-depleted T cells, or PBMCs.

While infection was still active, Seattle patients were enrolled and then followed longitudinally. This clone was detected once. V lost 4 bases, J lost 0 bases, and 11 bases stayed unmatched. CDR3 length: 17 amino acids. CDR1 and CDR2 from the germline V gene are SGHRS and YFSETQ. The repertoire was sequenced with immunoSEQ multiplex PCR; TCRdb's copy has only in-frame clones and lacks some. The repertoire includes about 130,000 clones, approximately 74% of them detected once, and 6% sits in the top ten. The receptor was isolated from a man aged 80 or over with COVID-19, enrolled during active disease. Sequencing used peripheral blood. The V call is TRBV5-1, the J call TRBJ1-2; TRBD1 matches 8 bases. The CDR3 sequence is CASSVDPGGTTNYGYTF. The CDR3 DNA follows: TGCGCCAGCAGCGTGGACCCAGGGGGCACTACTAACTATGGCTACACCTTC.